This T cell receptor beta chain was retrieved from a study of blood T cell repertoires in COVID-19. Study background: From the United States, Italy and Spain came samples of acute and convalescent COVID-19. T cells, B-cell-depleted T cells, or PBMCs provided the cDNA or gDNA that served as material.

This CDR3 contains 15 residues. Germline loops: CDR1 MRHNA, CDR2 SNTAGT. The V segment lost 0 bases and the J segment 4 bases; nucleotides outside the gene matches: 1. As handled by the study authors: Amplification from reference gene primers served as the basis for estimated nucleated cell counts. The assay was immunoSEQ multiplex PCR, and TCRdb's table has in-frame clones only and misses some. V, J and clone size derive from that table, while D and trimming were established from the DNA sequence. Of some 110,000 clones detected, roughly 80% appear once; the ten largest clones hold around 6.6%. This sequence originates from a man in his sixties or seventies with acute or convalescent COVID-19. The chain uses TRBV6-4 and TRBJ2-3; 10 bases line up with TRBD2. Sequenced material: peripheral blood. This chain's CDR3 is CASSDSSGGSDTQYF. The CDR3 DNA reads TGTGCCAGCAGTGACTCTAGCGGGGGGTCAGATACGCAGTATTTT.